These 16 T cell receptor beta chains share one sample of origin, sequenced in a study of shared clonotypes between healthy human individuals. Assay used: immunoSEQ multiplex PCR; TCRdb lists only in-frame clones, some missing. The data contain about 1,900,000 clones, 85% to 95% of them singletons. It was CD45RO-negative cells, positively selected for CCR7, that made up naive CD8 cells, with terminally differentiated effector memory CD45RA+ cells excluded. The sequenced sample consisted of naive CD8+ T cells sorted from blood. The receptors stem from a man between 18 and 29 years old in good health.

The rearrangement uses TRBV7-8 and TRBJ2-2, with D possibly TRBD1 on 5 matching bases. CDR1 and CDR2 from the germline V gene are SGHVS and FQNEAQ. The length of the CDR3 is 14 residues. Deletions cut 8 bases from V and 8 bases from J, with 18 bases between. CDR3 loop: CASEIRPRGGELFF. The CDR3 DNA reads TGTGCCAGCGAGATAAGGCCAAGGGGAGGGGAGCTGTTTTTT.

The chain links TRBV4-3 to TRBJ2-7; perhaps TRBD1 as D (5 bases). The V gene's germline CDR1 is LGHNA and CDR2 YSLEER. This CDR3 has 14 residues. V was shortened by 1 base and J by 6 bases, with 13 bases between the two germline ends. In DNA form, the CDR3 reads TGCGCCAGCAGCCAAGGGACATTATCTGCCGAGCAGTACTTC. Residues: CASSQGTLSAEQYF.

V is TRBV27 and J is TRBJ2-7; D is ambiguous. The germline V gene has CDR1 MNHEY and CDR2 SMNVEV (reference sequence). CDR3 length: 13 amino acids. Trimming shortened V by 4 bases and J by 2 bases, and 9 bases separated the two germline ends. The CDR3 loop reads CASSSNPPYEQYF. DNA of the CDR3: TGTGCCAGCAGTTCTAACCCACCCTACGAGCAGTACTTC.

The chain carries TRBV6-5 and TRBJ1-2; unclear D gene. CDR1 is MNHEY and CDR2 is SVGAGI in the germline V gene. Trimming removed 8 bases at V and 5 bases at J, with 18 bases between. The CDR3 runs 14 residues. As DNA, the CDR3 is TGTGCCAGCCTAAAGATAGGGCCGTCTTATGGCTACACCTTC. Protein product: CASLKIGPSYGYTF.

The rearrangement joins TRBV28 to TRBJ2-7; D unresolved. The V gene lost 3 bases and the J gene lost 4 bases, with 19 bases spanning the gap. The CDR3 runs 16 residues. Germline-derived CDR1 and CDR2 are MDHEN and SYDVKM. This chain's CDR3 is CASSFFYGTTTYEQYF. The CDR3, as DNA: TGTGCCAGCAGTTTTTTCTACGGAACGACAACTTACGAGCAGTACTTC.

This chain uses TRBV7-9 with TRBJ1-4; 10 bases agree with TRBD1. The trim removed 1 base at V and 6 bases at J, leaving 8 bases unmatched. This CDR3 spans 17 amino acids. CDR1 is SEHNR, CDR2 FQNEAQ, per germline (reference sequence). The CDR3 DNA reads TGTGCCAGCAGCTTAGGGCCCAGACAGGGGGCATATGAAAAACTGTTTTTT. It codes for CASSLGPRQGAYEKLFF.

The V and J genes are TRBV5-6 and TRBJ2-1; 9 bases fit TRBD1. With 6 bases clipped from V and 3 bases from J, the junction kept 19 bases outside the gene matches. Germline V CDR1 and CDR2: SGHDT, YYEEEE. The CDR3 extends over 19 amino acids. The CDR3 nucleotides are TGTGCCAGCATCCTTGGACAGGGGTCCGTAGACCTTTACTACAATGAGCAGTTCTTC. Translating it yields CASILGQGSVDLYYNEQFF.

The chain joins TRBV27 to TRBJ2-6; 9 positions agree with TRBD1. Germline V CDR1 and CDR2: MNHEY, SMNVEV (reference sequence). This CDR3 contains 21 residues. The trim removed 2 bases at V and 0 bases at J, leaving 14 bases unmatched. CDR3 nucleotides: TGTGCCAGCAGTTTACAATTGATCGGGACAGGGTCCCCCTCTGGGGCCAACGTCCTGACTTTC. Its translation is CASSLQLIGTGSPSGANVLTF.

The chain links TRBV4-1 to TRBJ1-6; D is unclear. Germline values: CDR1 MGHRA, CDR2 YSYEKL. This CDR3 spans 16 amino acids. V lost 4 bases to trimming and J lost 0 bases, with 10 bases between them. This CDR3 reads CASSLSGSSYNSPLHF. CDR3 sequence (DNA): TGCGCCAGCAGCCTCTCGGGTTCCTCCTATAATTCACCCCTCCACTTT.

The CDR3, as DNA: TGCGCCAGCAGCCCCTGGACAGGACGGAGCTCCTACGAGCAGTACTTC. Translating gives CASSPWTGRSSYEQYF. The genes are TRBV5-1 and TRBJ2-7, with 7 bases aligning to TRBD1. V was pared by 4 bases and J by 0 bases, with 10 bases of the junction left unmatched. The CDR3 consists of 16 residues. The germline CDR1 and CDR2 sequences are SGHRS and YFSETQ. Supplemented by reference TRBV5-1 and TRBJ2-7, the full variable domain reads KAGVTQTPRYLIKTRGQQVTLSCSPISGHRSVSWYQQTPGQGLQFLFEYFSETQRNKGNFPGRFSGRQFSNSRSEMNVSTLELGDSALYLCASSPWTGRSSYEQYFGPGTRLTVT.

The J gene is TRBJ2-7, the V gene TRBV6-5, with 7 bases identical to TRBD1. Per the germline V gene, CDR1 is MNHEY and CDR2 is SVGAGI. The CDR3 consists of 15 residues. The trim removed 0 bases at V and 6 bases at J, leaving 8 bases unmatched. CDR3 DNA: TGTGCCAGCAGTTACTCCCCGGGACAGCATGGCGAGCAGTACTTC. The encoded protein is CASSYSPGQHGEQYF.

The chain links TRBV5-6 to TRBJ2-7; unclear D gene. The CDR3 has 12 residues. V was clipped by 4 bases and J by 4 bases, with 9 bases between them. Germline-derived CDR1 and CDR2 are SGHDT and YYEEEE. The DNA for the CDR3 is TGTGCCAGCAGCATGGGTCCTTACGAGCAGTACTTC. This codes for CASSMGPYEQYF.

As to this clone: Mismatch with germline at one junction end may stem from a read error. Other DNA variants within this sample encode the same CDR3. The V call is TRBV7-9, the J call TRBJ2-7; D uncertain. CDR1 SEHNR and CDR2 FQNEAQ come from the germline V gene (reference sequence). This CDR3 is built from 12 residues. Here the CDR3 DNA reads TGCGCCAGCTCCGGCAACCTTTACGAGCAGTACTTC. This gives the protein CASSGNLYEQYF.

The V and J genes are TRBV28 and TRBJ1-4; TRBD1 agrees at 7 bases. Trimming cost V 3 bases and J 7 bases; bases outside gene matches: 8. The CDR3 runs to 15 residues. Germline V CDR1 and CDR2: MDHEN, SYDVKM. Here the CDR3 reads CASSFFRQGFEKLFF. CDR3 coding DNA: TGTGCCAGCAGTTTTTTTCGACAGGGATTTGAAAAACTGTTTTTT. Combining the CDR3 with reference TRBV28 and TRBJ1-4 gives the whole variable domain DVKVTQSSRYLVKRTGEKVFLECVQDMDHENMFWYRQDPGLGLRLIYFSYDVKMKEKGDIPEGYSVSREKKERFSLILESASTNQTSMYLCASSFFRQGFEKLFFGSGTQLSVL.

V and J are TRBV4-1 and TRBJ2-5; D gene ambiguous. Germline assignment: CDR1 MGHRA and CDR2 YSYEKL. The V end lost 3 bases, the J end lost 5 bases, and 10 bases lay between the germline ends. The CDR3 spans 13 residues. The CDR3 DNA is TGCGCCAGCAGCCAGGGGATGGGGGAGACCCAGTACTTC. Its translation: CASSQGMGETQYF.

The chain recombines TRBV9 with TRBJ2-3; D ambiguous. Trimming left V 0 bases short and J 6 bases short, with 8 bases between. Germline lookup yields CDR1 SGDLS and CDR2 YYNGEE. CDR3 length: 13 residues. The CDR3 DNA reads TGTGCCAGCAGCGTAGCTGGAAGGGATACGCAGTATTTT. It translates to CASSVAGRDTQYF.